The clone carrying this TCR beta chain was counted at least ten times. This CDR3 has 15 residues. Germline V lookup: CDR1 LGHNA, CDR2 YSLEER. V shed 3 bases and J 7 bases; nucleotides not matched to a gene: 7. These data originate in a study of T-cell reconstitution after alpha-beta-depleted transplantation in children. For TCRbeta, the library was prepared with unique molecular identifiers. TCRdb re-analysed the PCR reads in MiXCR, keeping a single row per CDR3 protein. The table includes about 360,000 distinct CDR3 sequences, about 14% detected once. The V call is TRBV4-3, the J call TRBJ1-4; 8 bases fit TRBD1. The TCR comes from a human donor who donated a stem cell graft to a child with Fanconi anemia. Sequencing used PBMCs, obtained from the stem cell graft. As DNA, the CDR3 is TGCGCCAGCAGCCAGTCAGGGGGCTCGAGTGAAAAACTGTTTTTT. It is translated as CASSQSGGSSEKLFF.